The clone carrying this T cell receptor beta chain showed up just a few times. This entry is derived from a study of blood T cell repertoires in COVID-19. The germline gives CDR1 SGHTA, CDR2 FQGNSA. There are 15 residues in the CDR3. The V gene end was trimmed by 4 bases and the J gene end by 1 base; junction bases not matched to a gene: 5. Here immunoSEQ multiplex PCR was the method, and the copy in TCRdb shows in-frame clones only, minus some. This table has about 120,000 clones, 85% to 90% appearing once. This chain joins TRBV7-2 and TRBJ2-5; TRBD1 matches 8 bases. Sequencing used peripheral blood. This sequence was found in a woman aged 55-70 years with COVID-19, enrolled during active disease. The CDR3: CASSSLGTGQETQYF. In DNA, the CDR3 is TGTGCCAGCAGCTCCCTTGGGACAGGCCAAGAGACCCAGTACTTC.